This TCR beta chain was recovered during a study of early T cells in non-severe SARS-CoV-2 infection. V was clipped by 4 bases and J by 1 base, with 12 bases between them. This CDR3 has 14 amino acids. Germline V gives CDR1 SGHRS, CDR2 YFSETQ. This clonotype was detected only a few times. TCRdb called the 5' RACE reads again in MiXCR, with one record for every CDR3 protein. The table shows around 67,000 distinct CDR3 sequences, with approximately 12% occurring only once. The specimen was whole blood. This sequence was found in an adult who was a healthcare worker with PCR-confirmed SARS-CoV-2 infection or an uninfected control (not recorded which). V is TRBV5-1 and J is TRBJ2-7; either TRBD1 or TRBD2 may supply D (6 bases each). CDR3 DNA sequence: TGCGCCAGCAGCGCGGGACACCAGTCCTACGAGCAGTACTTC. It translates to CASSAGHQSYEQYF.